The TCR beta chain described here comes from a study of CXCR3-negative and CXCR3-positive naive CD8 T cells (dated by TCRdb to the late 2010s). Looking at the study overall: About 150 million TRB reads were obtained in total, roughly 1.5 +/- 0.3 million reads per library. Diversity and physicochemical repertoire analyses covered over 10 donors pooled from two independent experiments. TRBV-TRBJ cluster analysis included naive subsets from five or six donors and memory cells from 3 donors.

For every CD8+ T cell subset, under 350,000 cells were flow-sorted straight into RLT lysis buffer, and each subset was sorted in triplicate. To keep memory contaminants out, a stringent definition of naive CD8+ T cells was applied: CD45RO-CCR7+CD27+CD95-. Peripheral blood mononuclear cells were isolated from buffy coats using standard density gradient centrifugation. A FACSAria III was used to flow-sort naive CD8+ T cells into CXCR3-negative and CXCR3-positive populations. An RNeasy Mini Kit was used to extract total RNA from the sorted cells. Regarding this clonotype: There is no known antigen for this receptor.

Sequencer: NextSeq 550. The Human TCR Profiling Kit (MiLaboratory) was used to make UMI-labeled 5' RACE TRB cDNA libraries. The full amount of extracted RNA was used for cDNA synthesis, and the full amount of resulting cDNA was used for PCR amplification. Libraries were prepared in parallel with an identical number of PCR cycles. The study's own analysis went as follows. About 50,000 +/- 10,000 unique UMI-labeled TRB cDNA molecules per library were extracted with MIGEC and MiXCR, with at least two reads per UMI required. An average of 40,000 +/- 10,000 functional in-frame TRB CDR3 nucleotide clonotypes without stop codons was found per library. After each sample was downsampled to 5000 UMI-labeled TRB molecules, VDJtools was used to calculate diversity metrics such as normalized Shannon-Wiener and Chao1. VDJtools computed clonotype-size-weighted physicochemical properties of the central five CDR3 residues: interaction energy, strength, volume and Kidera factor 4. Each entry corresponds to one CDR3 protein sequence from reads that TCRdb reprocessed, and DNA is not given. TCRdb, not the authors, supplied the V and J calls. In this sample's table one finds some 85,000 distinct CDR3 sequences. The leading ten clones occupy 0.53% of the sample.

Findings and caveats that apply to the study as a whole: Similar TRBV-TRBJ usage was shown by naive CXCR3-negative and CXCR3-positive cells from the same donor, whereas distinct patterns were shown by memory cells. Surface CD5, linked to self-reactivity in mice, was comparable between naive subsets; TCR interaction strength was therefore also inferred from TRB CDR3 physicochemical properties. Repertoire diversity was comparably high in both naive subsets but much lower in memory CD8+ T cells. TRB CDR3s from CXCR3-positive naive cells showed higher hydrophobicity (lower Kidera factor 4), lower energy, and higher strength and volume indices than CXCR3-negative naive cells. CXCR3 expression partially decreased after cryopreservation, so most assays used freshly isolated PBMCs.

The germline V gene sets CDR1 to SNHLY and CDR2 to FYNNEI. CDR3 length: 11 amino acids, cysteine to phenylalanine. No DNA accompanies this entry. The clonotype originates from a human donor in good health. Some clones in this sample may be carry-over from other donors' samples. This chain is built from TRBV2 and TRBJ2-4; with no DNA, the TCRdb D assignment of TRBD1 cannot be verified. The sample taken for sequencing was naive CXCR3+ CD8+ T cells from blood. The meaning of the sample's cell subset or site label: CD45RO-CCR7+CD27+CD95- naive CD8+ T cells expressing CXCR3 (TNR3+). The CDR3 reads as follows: CASSTGNIQYF. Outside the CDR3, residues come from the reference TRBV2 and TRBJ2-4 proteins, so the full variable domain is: EPEVTQTPSHQVTQMGQEVILRCVPISNHLYFYWYRQILGQKVEFLVSFYNNEISEKSEIFDDQFSVERPDGSNFTLKIRSTKLEDSAMYFCASSTGNIQYFGAGTRLSVL.